This T cell receptor (beta chain) was sequenced in a study of blood T cell repertoires in COVID-19. Study information: T cells, B-cell-depleted T cells, or PBMCs supplied cDNA or gDNA.

The CDR3 has 15 residues. Looked up from germline, CDR1 is KGHDR and CDR2 is SFDVKD. Unmatched junction bases numbered 7, after V lost 2 bases and J lost 7 bases. In the authors' workflow: Reference gene primers were amplified, and this amplification served to estimate nucleated cell counts. TCRdb's table, derived via immunoSEQ multiplex PCR, lists solely in-frame clones and lacks some. That table is the source of V, J and clone size, and D and trimming were worked out from the DNA. The sample includes roughly 54,000 clones, 90% of them seen just once. This chain connects TRBV24-1 to TRBJ2-1, with 7 positions matching TRBD1. This TCR was sampled from a man between 45 and 60 years old with acute or convalescent COVID-19. Sequencing input: peripheral blood. CDR3 loop: CATSDSGTDFNEQFF. As DNA, the CDR3 is TGTGCCACCAGTGATTCCGGGACAGATTTTAATGAGCAGTTCTTC.